Listed here are 20 T cell receptor beta chains from one sample, sequenced in a study of CD8+ T cells in alopecia areata. Extracted RNA was reverse transcribed, and the resulting cDNA served as sequencing template. The table came from immunoSEQ multiplex PCR; TCRdb's copy has only in-frame clones and leaves some out. Of around 29,000 clones detected, less than 65% appear once; the ten largest clones hold more than 15%. Sequenced material: NKG2D-high CD8+ T cells sorted from blood. Receptor source: a human donor with alopecia areata.

This rearrangement joins TRBV6-1 to TRBJ2-3; 10 positions agree with TRBD1. V was pared by 8 bases and J by 1 base, with 6 bases of the junction left unmatched. CDR3 size: 15 residues. CDR1 and CDR2 from the germline V gene are MNHNS and SASEGT. CDR3 loop: CASVIGTGGTDTQYF. The CDR3 DNA follows: TGTGCCAGCGTCATTGGGACAGGGGGCACAGATACGCAGTATTTT.

The sample holds a few counts of this clone. The V gene is TRBV7-9, the J gene TRBJ1-1; tentative D call: TRBD1 (5 bases). Trimming took off 5 bases at V and 1 base at J, with 14 bases between the two ends. CDR3 length equals 15 residues. Germline V gene lookup returns CDR1 SEHNR and CDR2 FQNEAQ (reference sequence). Here the CDR3 reads CASSTTRGSNTEAFF. The CDR3 DNA sequence: TGTGCCAGCAGCACGACACGGGGCTCGAACACTGAAGCTTTCTTT.

The chain recombines TRBV4-1 with TRBJ2-7; 7 bases line up with TRBD2. CDR3 length: 14 residues. Per the germline V gene, CDR1 is MGHRA and CDR2 is YSYEKL. With V trimmed by 4 bases and J by 0 bases, 3 bases remained unmatched. The CDR3 nucleotides read TGCGCCAGCAGCCCGGGAGGAAGCTCCTACGAGCAGTACTTC. As protein: CASSPGGSSYEQYF.

The chain is built from TRBV13 and TRBJ1-4; D uncertain. The CDR3 runs 17 residues. Trimming removed 5 bases from V and 0 bases from J, with 16 bases in between. CDR1 and CDR2 (germline): PRHDT, FYEKMQ (reference sequence). In nucleotides, the CDR3 is TGTGCCAGCAGCCGGTCGCAGGACCACGCAACTAATGAAAAACTGTTTTTT. Amino acid sequence: CASSRSQDHATNEKLFF.

The CDR3 protein is CASSQANFVPGELFF. Here the CDR3 DNA reads TGTGCCAGCAGCCAGGCGAACTTCGTCCCCGGGGAGCTGTTTTTT. V gene TRBV14 combines with J gene TRBJ2-2; the D is unclear. The CDR3 length is 15 residues. V was clipped by 3 bases and J by 6 bases, with 14 bases between them. Germline CDR1 and CDR2: SGHDN and FVKESK. Variable domain in full (rest from reference TRBV14 and TRBJ2-2): EAGVTQFPSHSVIEKGQTVTLRCDPISGHDNLYWYRRVMGKEIKFLLHFVKESKQDESGMPNNRFLAERTGGTYSTLKVQPAELEDSGVYFCASSQANFVPGELFFGEGSRLTVL.

This clone appeared a few times. V and J are TRBV7-9 and TRBJ2-5, with D tentatively TRBD2 (5 bases). V lost 4 bases and J 0 bases, leaving 9 bases between the germline ends. The CDR3 runs to 14 residues. Germline V gene sequence: CDR1 SEHNR, CDR2 FQNEAQ (reference sequence). CDR3 sequence: CASSSDLYQETQYF. CDR3 sequence (DNA): TGTGCCAGCAGCTCGGACTTGTACCAAGAGACCCAGTACTTC.

This chain links TRBV28 with TRBJ2-5; 10 nucleotides line up with TRBD1. Trimming removed 5 bases from V and 4 bases from J; junction bases left unmatched: 7. Germline CDR1 is MDHEN and CDR2 is SYDVKM. The CDR3 contains 15 residues. CDR3 sequence reads: CASSEMRDRGETQYF. CDR3 nucleotide sequence: TGTGCCAGCAGTGAAATGAGGGACAGGGGAGAGACCCAGTACTTC.

The chain joins TRBV15 to TRBJ1-1; no clear D gene. The V gene's germline CDR1 is LNHNV and CDR2 YYDKDF (reference sequence). The CDR3 sequence is 20 residues long. Trimming stripped 0 bases from V and 0 bases from J, with 23 bases between. CDR3 nucleotides: TGTGCCACCAGCAGAGATGGGCTATCCGATTCGTACTACATGAACACTGAAGCTTTCTTT. Translating it yields CATSRDGLSDSYYMNTEAFF.

The rearrangement uses TRBV7-9 and TRBJ2-1; D gene uncertain. V lost 0 bases and J lost 9, with 15 bases in between. The germline CDR1 and CDR2 sequences are SEHNR and FQNEAQ (reference sequence). This CDR3 has 15 residues. In DNA, the CDR3 is TGTGCCAGCAGCTTAGCAAGTACGTCTGGGCCTGAGCAGTTCTTC. Its translation is CASSLASTSGPEQFF. The full variable domain, in which reference TRBV7-9 and TRBJ2-1 provide the parts outside the CDR3, is DTGVSQNPRHKITKRGQNVTFRCDPISEHNRLYWYRQTLGQGPEFLTYFQNEAQLEKSRLLSDRFSAERPKGSFSTLEIQRTEQGDSAMYLCASSLASTSGPEQFFGPGTRLTVL.

This chain uses TRBV29-1 with TRBJ1-2; D not certain. The CDR3 is 15 residues long. CDR1 and CDR2 (germline): SQVTM, ANQGSEA. The ends were cut back, 7 bases at V and 4 bases at J, with 22 bases in the middle. The CDR3 spells CSGNPLFGATYGYTF. The CDR3, as DNA: TGCAGCGGTAATCCTCTTTTCGGAGCCACCTATGGCTACACCTTC.

This chain connects TRBV7-9 to TRBJ1-1, with D unclear. With 8 bases removed from V and 0 bases from J, the gap between germline ends came to 7 bases. The CDR3 contains 12 residues. Germline lookup yields CDR1 SEHNR and CDR2 FQNEAQ (reference sequence). This CDR3 is CASLKMNTEAFF. The CDR3 DNA sequence: TGTGCCAGCTTGAAGATGAACACTGAAGCTTTCTTT. Filled out from reference TRBV7-9 and TRBJ1-1, the complete variable domain reads DTGVSQNPRHKITKRGQNVTFRCDPISEHNRLYWYRQTLGQGPEFLTYFQNEAQLEKSRLLSDRFSAERPKGSFSTLEIQRTEQGDSAMYLCASLKMNTEAFFGQGTRLTVV.

The chain combines TRBV6-1 with TRBJ2-7; D may be TRBD2 (5 bases). The CDR3 has 14 amino acids. The germline gives CDR1 MNHNS, CDR2 SASEGT. Trimming took off 2 bases at V and 7 bases at J, with 15 bases between the two ends. CDR3 loop: CASSEWVGSVEQYF. The DNA for the CDR3 is TGTGCCAGCAGTGAATGGGTAGGGAGTGTGGAGCAGTACTTC.

This clone turned up a few times. This chain links TRBV6-6 with TRBJ1-2; TRBD1 aligns across 9 bases. The germline CDR1 and CDR2 sequences are MNHNY and SVGAGI (reference sequence). V was clipped by 2 bases and J by 6 bases; unmatched bases: 7. The CDR3 is 15 amino acids. CDR3 in amino acids: CASSYGQGISDGYTF. For the CDR3, the DNA is TGTGCCAGCAGTTACGGACAGGGGATATCGGATGGCTACACCTTC.

This chain joins TRBV4-2 and TRBJ2-1; 11 bases align to TRBD2. CDR3 length equals 15 residues. CDR1 and CDR2 (germline): LGHNA, YNFKEQ. The V segment lost 3 bases and the J segment 4 bases; nucleotides outside the gene matches: 2. The CDR3 DNA sequence: TGTGCCAGCAGCCACTCTAGCGGGGGGTACAATGAGCAGTTCTTC. Protein sequence: CASSHSSGGYNEQFF.

This clone has a handful of counts. The chain joins TRBV27 to TRBJ2-5; D is possibly TRBD2 (6 bases). The CDR3 length is 15 residues. CDR1 and CDR2 (germline): MNHEY, SMNVEV (reference sequence). V lost 3 bases and J 2 bases, leaving 13 bases between the germline ends. The CDR3, as DNA: TGTGCCAGCAGTTTGTTGGGGGGACCACAAGAGACCCAGTACTTC. Translation gives CASSLLGGPQETQYF.

V usage is TRBV4-3 and J usage is TRBJ2-1; no clear D. In germline, CDR1 is LGHNA, CDR2 YSLEER. Deletions cut 2 bases from V and 3 bases from J, with 5 bases between. The CDR3 consists of 13 residues. The CDR3 here is CASSQKIYNEQFF. For the CDR3, the DNA is TGCGCCAGCAGCCAAAAGATCTACAATGAGCAGTTCTTC.

DNA for the CDR3: TGTGCCAGCAGTGTTATTAGCGGGGGCACAGATACGCAGTATTTT. It translates to CASSVISGGTDTQYF. This chain joins TRBV6-4 and TRBJ2-3, with 8 positions matching TRBD2. The V gene end was trimmed by 4 bases and the J gene end by 1 base; junction bases not matched to a gene: 4. Germline V gene data show CDR1 as MRHNA and CDR2 as SNTAGT. There are 15 residues in the CDR3.

The chain has TRBV28 and TRBJ2-3; unclear D gene. The CDR3 covers 18 residues. V lost 3 bases and J lost 0, with 19 bases in between. Germline lookup yields CDR1 MDHEN and CDR2 SYDVKM. The CDR3, as DNA: TGTGCCAGCAGTTTGGTCCCTCTGAGCTTGGACAGCACAGATACGCAGTATTTT. Translation gives CASSLVPLSLDSTDTQYF.

The chain employs TRBV4-1 and TRBJ2-7; D is unclear. The germline V and J ends were trimmed by 4 bases and 4 bases, with 14 bases remaining between them. Germline V gene lookup returns CDR1 MGHRA and CDR2 YSYEKL. The CDR3 is 14 amino acids. The CDR3 coding sequence is TGCGCCAGCAGCCTCCGGACCCCTAAGTACGAGCAGTACTTC. Its protein product is CASSLRTPKYEQYF.

The V call is TRBV6-5, the J call TRBJ2-7, with D uncertain. This CDR3 has 15 residues. The germline CDR1 and CDR2 sequences are MNHEY and SVGAGI. Trimming pared 6 bases from V and 5 bases from J, leaving 20 bases between. This chain's CDR3 is CASSPTGPPLHEQYF. In DNA form, the CDR3 reads TGTGCCAGCAGCCCGACGGGCCCACCCCTCCACGAGCAGTACTTC.